This T cell receptor beta chain was identified during a study of blood T cells in healthy people across ages. Next came a second PCR, run for 7 to 11 cycles, which used a sample-barcoded 5' primer along with a J-beta primer mix. TCRdb recomputed calls from the 5' RACE reads with MiXCR, one row per CDR3 protein. The data show 800,000 or so distinct CDR3 sequences, with 55% to 65% seen just once and 25% to 35% held by the top ten. The CDR3 extends over 16 amino acids. The germline V and J ends were trimmed by 5 bases and 1 base, with 16 bases remaining between them. Germline loops: CDR1 SGHTA, CDR2 FQGNSA.

The rearrangement uses TRBV7-2 and TRBJ2-3, with D perhaps TRBD1 (5 bases). Sequencing input: blood. The source is a man aged 30 to 45 in good health. The DNA for the CDR3 is TGTGCCAGCAGCCGGAACCAGGGAAGGGGCACAGATACGCAGTATTTT. This gives the protein CASSRNQGRGTDTQYF.